The 11 T cell receptor beta chains reported below all come from one sample, sequenced in a study of a mutant IDH1 vaccine in newly diagnosed glioma. Stated time point: baseline, week 1 (first vaccination visit). As for treatment: pre-vaccination baseline after standard-of-care therapy. Libraries were prepared by immunoSEQ multiplex PCR; TCRdb keeps only in-frame clonotypes and omits some of them. The sample holds about 54,000 clones, about four fifths seen once. The sequencing here drew on PBMCs, taken from a glioma patient treated with radiotherapy, temozolomide or both. All receptors derive from a man aged 18 to 30 with glioma.

The V and J genes are TRBV7-2 and TRBJ2-7; 8 bases agree with TRBD2. Germline V CDR1 and CDR2: SGHTA, FQGNSA. CDR3 length equals 15 residues. J lost 0 bases, V lost 1 base, and 2 bases had no gene match. The CDR3 sequence is CASSLESGSSYEQYF. The DNA of the CDR3 is TGTGCCAGCAGCTTAGAAAGCGGGAGCTCCTACGAGCAGTACTTC.

The gene calls are TRBV6-1 and TRBJ2-7; D is possibly TRBD1 (5 bases). The CDR3 length is 16 residues. V lost 2 bases, J lost 1 base, and 15 bases lay in between. CDR1 MNHNS and CDR2 SASEGT come from the germline V gene. The CDR3 DNA reads as TGTGCCAGCAGTGAAAGGAAGGGGCTGAGATCCTACGAGCAGTACTTC. It codes for CASSERKGLRSYEQYF.

V gene TRBV5-1 combines with J gene TRBJ2-7; D unclear. Germline V CDR1 and CDR2: SGHRS, YFSETQ. V was pared by 7 bases and J by 2 bases, with 19 bases between. The CDR3 consists of 15 residues. This CDR3 is CASRTNTANTYEQYF. CDR3 sequence (DNA): TGCGCCAGCCGAACGAATACAGCGAATACCTACGAGCAGTACTTC.

V and J are TRBV27 and TRBJ1-2, with 7 nucleotides matching TRBD1. With 4 bases clipped from V and 1 base from J, the junction kept 9 bases outside the gene matches. This CDR3 region has 16 residues. Germline assignment: CDR1 MNHEY and CDR2 SMNVEV (reference sequence). Here the CDR3 reads CASSSMGTAINYGYTF. CDR3 nucleotides: TGTGCCAGCAGTTCCATGGGGACAGCGATTAACTATGGCTACACCTTC.

Only a few counts were recorded for this clone. An end of the junction differs from the germline gene, which may be a read error. CDR3 nucleotide sequence: TGTGCCAGCAACTTAGACAGGGTTGCCTCTGTGAACACTGAAGCTTTCTTT. Protein sequence: CASNLDRVASVNTEAFF. The chain couples TRBV13 to TRBJ1-1; 7 nucleotides line up with TRBD1. The CDR3 contains 17 residues. Germline V lookup: CDR1 PRHDT, CDR2 FYEKMQ (reference sequence).

The chain combines TRBV1 with TRBJ2-7; the D call TRBD1 from the table was never checked on the DNA. TRBV1 is a recognized pseudogene. There are 20 residues in the CDR3. CDR3 sequence: CTSSQEVIGSDREGVCEQYF. Here the CDR3 DNA reads TGCACCAGCAGCCAAGAGGTGATTGGATCGGACAGGGAAGGAGTATGCGAGCAGTACTTC.

This clone has more than one count but fewer than ten. V and J are TRBV5-5 and TRBJ2-1, with D uncertain. The CDR3 spans 13 residues. Trimming took off 5 bases at V and 5 bases at J, with 11 bases between the two ends. From germline, CDR1 is SGHKS and CDR2 YYEKEE (reference sequence). CDR3 loop: CASSFRVNNEQFF. As DNA, the CDR3 is TGTGCCAGCAGTTTCCGGGTCAACAATGAGCAGTTCTTC.

V is TRBV2 and J is TRBJ2-7; 9 positions match TRBD2. Germline-derived CDR1 and CDR2 are SNHLY and FYNNEI. Trimming took 5 bases from V and 2 from J; bases not matched to a gene: 19. The CDR3 length is 19 residues. The CDR3 reads CASSPGAKREARLTYEQYF. CDR3 nucleotides: TGTGCCAGCAGTCCGGGGGCTAAGCGGGAGGCCCGGCTTACCTACGAGCAGTACTTC.

J is TRBJ1-2 and V is TRBV7-9; D might be TRBD1 (5 bases). V gave up 8 bases and J gave up 2 bases, with 18 bases separating them. The CDR3 runs to 15 residues. The germline CDR1 and CDR2 sequences are SEHNR and FQNEAQ (reference sequence). The CDR3 reads CASGGSADLNYGYTF. CDR3 DNA: TGTGCCAGCGGGGGATCGGCAGACTTAAACTATGGCTACACCTTC. Full variable domain (missing parts from reference TRBV7-9 and TRBJ1-2): DTGVSQNPRHKITKRGQNVTFRCDPISEHNRLYWYRQTLGQGPEFLTYFQNEAQLEKSRLLSDRFSAERPKGSFSTLEIQRTEQGDSAMYLCASGGSADLNYGYTFGSGTRLTVV.

This clone was detected a few times. The rearrangement joins TRBV15 to TRBJ1-1; D perhaps matches TRBD1 (5 bases). The V gene lost 0 bases and the J gene lost 1 base, with 9 bases spanning the gap. The CDR3 covers 15 residues. Germline assignment: CDR1 LNHNV and CDR2 YYDKDF (reference sequence). CDR3 sequence: CATSREKGSNTEAFF. The CDR3, as DNA: TGTGCCACCAGCAGAGAAAAGGGGTCGAACACTGAAGCTTTCTTT.

The chain is built from TRBV9 and TRBJ2-7; D gene ambiguous. There are 13 residues in the CDR3. The V end was cut by 0 bases, the J end by 6 bases, with 10 bases between. The germline CDR1 and CDR2 sequences are SGDLS and YYNGEE. The CDR3 spells CASSVAQKGEQYF. CDR3 sequence (DNA): TGTGCCAGCAGCGTAGCCCAAAAGGGCGAGCAGTACTTC.